Here is one TCR beta chain with its context. Its antigen remains unknown. Method: immunoSEQ multiplex PCR; TCRdb's copy keeps in-frame clones and lacks some. The data hold over 200,000 clones, with roughly 88% observed a single time. This specimen belongs to a study of cytomegalovirus exposure and HLA in healthy donors. Study-wide context: A subsequent analysis stated that the 100 to 150 validation repertoires were run on the same platform as the approximately 700 first-cohort repertoires. General study results and limits: The classifier reportedly diagnosed cytomegalovirus status with high specificity and sensitivity.

The sample taken for sequencing was PBMCs. This TCR was recovered from a woman between 18 and 30 years old in good health and CMV-seronegative.

The CDR3 here is CASSEEQVPGNTIYF. In DNA form, the CDR3 reads TGTGCCAGCAGTGAAGAACAAGTACCTGGAAACACCATATATTTT. The V gene is TRBV2, the J gene TRBJ1-3; D remains unclear. This CDR3 comprises 15 residues. CDR1 is SNHLY, CDR2 FYNNEI, per germline. Deletions cut 1 base from V and 2 bases from J, with 9 bases between.